The next 29 T cell receptor beta chains were all read from a single sample in a study of T-cell reconstitution after alpha-beta-depleted transplantation in children. A TCRbeta library incorporating unique molecular identifiers was prepared. TCRdb recomputed calls from the PCR reads with MiXCR, one row per CDR3 protein. The table lists about 97,000 distinct CDR3 sequences, less than 6% of them singletons. The material was PBMCs, mostly from graft donor cells, obtained 60 days after TCRalphabeta/CD19-depleted stem cell transplant. These TCRs come from a female patient aged 2-15 years who had a stem cell transplant for Fanconi anemia, so the T cells may come from the graft donor.

There are many counts of this clonotype. The V call is TRBV11-2, the J call TRBJ2-5; TRBD1 matches at 7 bases. Trimming cost V 3 bases and J 7 bases; bases outside gene matches: 5. The germline V gene encodes CDR1 SGHAT and CDR2 FQNNGV. This CDR3 has 13 residues. CDR3: CASSFTGEWTQYF. DNA of the CDR3: TGTGCCAGCAGCTTTACAGGGGAGTGGACCCAGTACTTC.

The sample holds many counts of this clonotype. The V call is TRBV12-3 or TRBV12-4, the J call TRBJ1-1; perhaps TRBD1 as D (6 bases). V shed 4 bases and J shed 0 bases, with 12 bases lying between them. The CDR3 has 15 residues. This CDR3 reads CASSSQGRMNTEAFF. As DNA, the CDR3 is TGTGCCAGCAGTTCCCAGGGGAGGATGAACACTGAAGCTTTCTTT.

This clonotype has a count of ten or more. The rearrangement joins TRBV10-3 to TRBJ2-1; a weak D match, TRBD2 (6 bases). Between the trimmed V and J ends, which lost 3 bases and 0 bases, there was a span of 18 bases. The CDR3 length is 18 residues. In germline, CDR1 is ENHRY, CDR2 SYGVKD. The CDR3: CAISELGRGPRSYNEQFF. CDR3 in DNA: TGTGCCATCAGTGAATTAGGGCGGGGACCCCGCTCCTACAATGAGCAGTTCTTC.

This clonotype has at least ten counts. The chain has TRBV11-2 and TRBJ1-1, with D uncertain. The V end lost 4 bases, the J end lost 5 bases, and 14 bases lay between the germline ends. Germline values: CDR1 SGHAT, CDR2 FQNNGV. The CDR3 is 14 residues long. The CDR3 DNA is TGTGCCAGCAGCTCACGAGGAACATGGACTGAAGCTTTCTTT. Its protein product is CASSSRGTWTEAFF.

There are many counts of this clonotype. V is TRBV4-2 and J is TRBJ2-1; 9 nucleotides agree with TRBD2. With 4 bases clipped from V and 7 bases from J, the junction kept 11 bases outside the gene matches. The CDR3 has 16 amino acids. The germline CDR1 and CDR2 sequences are LGHNA and YNFKEQ. Here the CDR3 DNA reads TGTGCCAGCAGCCGAATATCCGGACTAGCGACTAATGAGCAGTTCTTC. As protein: CASSRISGLATNEQFF.

This clonotype was counted a few times. The chain combines TRBV19 with TRBJ2-4; 7 bases agree with TRBD2. J was trimmed by 6 bases and V by 6 bases; bases with no gene match: 5. The CDR3 sequence is 13 residues long. The germline V gene has CDR1 LNHDA and CDR2 SQIVND (reference sequence). CDR3 bases: TGTGCCAGTAGATCATGGGGGGGAAACATTCAGTACTTC. This codes for CASRSWGGNIQYF.

This clonotype was counted at least ten times. The J gene is TRBJ2-1, the V gene TRBV28; D is undetermined. The V gene lost 1 base and the J gene lost 0 bases, with 4 bases spanning the gap. The CDR3 has 14 amino acids. Germline CDR1 reads MDHEN; CDR2 reads SYDVKM. The DNA of the CDR3 is TGTGCCAGCAGTTTATTACTCTCCTACAATGAGCAGTTCTTC. Translated: CASSLLLSYNEQFF. Variable domain in full (rest from reference TRBV28 and TRBJ2-1): DVKVTQSSRYLVKRTGEKVFLECVQDMDHENMFWYRQDPGLGLRLIYFSYDVKMKEKGDIPEGYSVSREKKERFSLILESASTNQTSMYLCASSLLLSYNEQFFGPGTRLTVL.

Notes on this clonotype: A single base separates this from a much larger clone, so it may be a read error. The rearrangement uses TRBV12-5 and TRBJ1-1; D is perhaps TRBD1 (6 bases). Germline assignment: CDR1 LGHNT and CDR2 FRNRAP. The CDR3 spans 14 residues. The CDR3 region has the DNA TGTGCTAGTGGACCTAACGACAGGTTGGCTGAAGCTCTCTTT. Residues: CASGPNDRLAEALF. Filled out from reference TRBV12-5 and TRBJ1-1, the complete variable domain reads DARVTQTPRHKVTEMGQEVTMRCQPILGHNTVFWYRQTMMQGLELLAYFRNRAPLDDSGMPKDRFSAEMPDATLATLKIQPSEPRDSAVYFCASGPNDRLAEALFGQGTRLTVV.

The chain uses TRBV20-1 and TRBJ2-7; tentatively, D is TRBD1 (5 bases). This CDR3 contains 12 residues. Germline V gene data show CDR1 as DFQATT and CDR2 as SNEGSKA (reference sequence). Trimming left V 4 bases short and J 6 bases short, with 13 bases between. Written as DNA, the CDR3 is TGCAGTGCTACGGCCCAGGGTTTCGAGCAGTACTTC. Translated: CSATAQGFEQYF.

This clonotype has more than one count but fewer than ten. A junction end diverges from the germline sequence, so it may reflect a read error. The chain has TRBV9 and TRBJ2-1; maybe TRBD1 (6 bases). Looked up from germline, CDR1 is SGDLS and CDR2 is YYNGEE. This CDR3 is 12 amino acids long. DNA for the CDR3: TGTGCCAGCAGCGTAGGGGGACATGAGTTGGTCTTC. Amino acids: CASSVGGHELVF.

The sample holds many counts of this clonotype. V gene TRBV7-2 combines with J gene TRBJ1-2; tentatively, D is TRBD1 (5 bases). The CDR3 consists of 15 residues. Germline V lookup: CDR1 SGHTA, CDR2 FQGNSA. Deletions cut 1 base from V and 3 bases from J, with 12 bases between. The CDR3 is CASSLGSTGYYGYTF. In DNA form, the CDR3 reads TGTGCCAGCAGCTTAGGCTCAACAGGTTACTATGGCTACACCTTC.

This clonotype was observed at least ten times. The V call is TRBV4-2, the J call TRBJ2-1, with 9 bases aligning to TRBD1. The trim removed 2 bases at V and 9 bases at J, leaving 8 bases unmatched. CDR1 and CDR2 (germline): LGHNA, YNFKEQ. The CDR3 is 15 amino acids. This CDR3 reads CASSQKQGARVEQFF. CDR3 DNA: TGTGCCAGCAGCCAAAAACAGGGGGCGCGTGTTGAGCAGTTCTTC.

This clonotype was seen many times. The genes are TRBV20-1 and TRBJ2-1; the D is unclear. CDR1 DFQATT and CDR2 SNEGSKA come from the germline V gene (reference sequence). Trimming shortened V by 3 bases and J by 5 bases, and 8 bases separated the two germline ends. This CDR3 has 12 residues. The CDR3 sequence is CSARYRDNEQFF. The CDR3 bases are TGCAGTGCTAGGTACCGGGACAATGAGCAGTTCTTC.

In its sample, this clonotype was seen many times. The rearrangement uses TRBV6-5 and TRBJ1-5; 7 nucleotides line up with TRBD1. The junction had 5 bases not matched to a gene; V was cut back by 6 bases and J by 0 bases. The CDR3 covers 15 residues. CDR1 is MNHEY and CDR2 is SVGAGI in the germline V gene. The CDR3 sequence: CASSSTGVSNQPQHF. Here the CDR3 DNA reads TGTGCCAGCAGCTCCACAGGGGTTAGCAATCAGCCCCAGCATTTT.

This clonotype is medium-sized by share. This rearrangement joins TRBV5-1 to TRBJ2-7; TRBD1 agrees at 8 bases. With 4 bases clipped from V and 3 bases from J, the junction kept 12 bases outside the gene matches. In germline, CDR1 is SGHRS, CDR2 YFSETQ. The CDR3 loop spans 16 amino acids. The chain's CDR3 is CASSPLSTGASYEQYF. CDR3 DNA sequence: TGCGCCAGCAGCCCCCTCTCGACAGGGGCCAGCTACGAGCAGTACTTC.

This clonotype was detected many times. This rearrangement joins TRBV12-3 or TRBV12-4 to TRBJ1-2, with TRBD1 as a possible D gene (5 bases). There are 14 residues in the CDR3. The ends were cut back, 6 bases at V and 5 bases at J, with 16 bases in the middle. Here the CDR3 DNA reads TGTGCCAGCAGCCCACGCCCGGGACCGTATGGCTACACCTTC. This translates into CASSPRPGPYGYTF.

There are many counts of this clonotype. The rearrangement links TRBV6-5 to TRBJ2-1, with TRBD1 matching 7 bases. The junction had 10 bases not matched to a gene; V was cut back by 2 bases and J by 9 bases. The CDR3 is 15 amino acids. Germline V CDR1 and CDR2: MNHEY, SVGAGI. CDR3 loop: CASSYPTGSGSEQFF. The CDR3 DNA reads TGTGCCAGCAGTTACCCGACAGGGAGTGGAAGTGAGCAGTTCTTC.

This clonotype was observed at least ten times. The chain recombines TRBV6-4 with TRBJ2-2, with unresolved D. This CDR3 contains 13 residues. Looked up from germline, CDR1 is MRHNA and CDR2 is SNTAGT. V was clipped by 0 bases and J by 6 bases, with 5 bases between them. The CDR3 spells CASSDSASGELFF. The CDR3 nucleotides read TGTGCCAGCAGTGACTCAGCGTCCGGGGAGCTGTTTTTT.

This clonotype was recorded at least ten times. In DNA form, the CDR3 reads TGCGCCAGCAGCTCACTAGCGGGAGAGGTCATTCAGTACTTC. It codes for CASSSLAGEVIQYF. The J gene is TRBJ2-4, the V gene TRBV5-1, with 11 bases fitting TRBD2. The CDR3 is 14 amino acids. Germline V gene data show CDR1 as SGHRS and CDR2 as YFSETQ. Trimming cost V 3 bases and J 9 bases; bases outside gene matches: 5.

This clonotype was seen repeatedly, ten times or more. This chain uses TRBV11-2 with TRBJ2-3, with a possible D match to TRBD2 (6 bases). Trimming took 1 base from V and 6 from J, leaving 14 bases between them. The length of the CDR3 is 15 residues. The germline CDR1 and CDR2 sequences are SGHAT and FQNNGV. The CDR3 protein is CASSLGPGEADTQYF. The DNA of the CDR3 is TGTGCCAGCAGCTTAGGTCCTGGGGAGGCCGATACGCAGTATTTT.

This clonotype was found many times. The rearrangement joins TRBV7-2 to TRBJ2-3; 10 nucleotides align to TRBD2. Germline V gives CDR1 SGHTA, CDR2 FQGNSA. V lost 4 bases to trimming and J lost 1 base; unmatched junction nucleotides: 5. There are 16 residues in the CDR3. For the CDR3, the DNA is TGTGCCAGCAGCTCACAAGCGGGGGGGGGCACAGATACGCAGTATTTT. Translation gives CASSSQAGGGTDTQYF.

This clonotype was picked up a small number of times. J is TRBJ2-1 and V is TRBV19, with D unresolved. V was cut by 4 bases and J by 6 bases, with 16 bases left in between. From germline, CDR1 is LNHDA and CDR2 SQIVND (reference sequence). The CDR3 is 15 residues long. The CDR3 DNA reads TGTGCCAGTAGTAAGGTGCAGAGAACATCCAATGAGCAGTTCTTC. Its translation: CASSKVQRTSNEQFF.

The sample holds many counts of this clonotype. The chain joins TRBV6-5 to TRBJ2-3; unclear D gene. CDR1 is MNHEY, CDR2 SVGAGI, per germline. V shed 4 bases and J shed 0 bases, with 11 bases lying between them. This CDR3 has 15 residues. This CDR3 reads CASSSPRISTDTQYF. The CDR3 bases are TGTGCCAGCAGTTCTCCTAGAATCAGCACAGATACGCAGTATTTT.

This clonotype was observed many times. The chain is built from TRBV20-1 and TRBJ2-1, with 7 nucleotides matching TRBD2. The J segment lost 3 bases and the V segment lost 5 bases, leaving 7 bases of the junction unmatched. The CDR3 length is 14 residues. Germline V gives CDR1 DFQATT, CDR2 SNEGSKA (reference sequence). The CDR3 here is CSAGGGISYNEQFF. CDR3 sequence (DNA): TGCAGTGCTGGCGGGGGAATAAGCTACAATGAGCAGTTCTTC.

In its sample, this clonotype was seen a few times. This chain joins TRBV20-1 and TRBJ2-7; D might be TRBD2 (6 bases). This CDR3 region has 16 residues. CDR1 and CDR2 (germline): DFQATT, SNEGSKA (reference sequence). The ends were cut back, 0 bases at V and 1 base at J, with 16 bases in the middle. CDR3: CSARDPIGRSSYEQYF. CDR3 coding DNA: TGCAGTGCTAGAGACCCGATTGGGAGGTCGTCCTACGAGCAGTACTTC.

This clonotype came up a few times. The chain employs TRBV6-1 and TRBJ2-1, with unresolved D. Germline V gives CDR1 MNHNS, CDR2 SASEGT. This CDR3 has 12 residues. Deletions cut 2 bases from V and 12 bases from J, with 11 bases between. CDR3 sequence (DNA): TGTGCCAGCAGTGAATCCGAGGTCGGGCAGTTCTTC. Protein sequence: CASSESEVGQFF.

V and J are TRBV2 and TRBJ2-3; perhaps D is TRBD1 or TRBD2 (7 bases each). Germline CDR1 reads SNHLY; CDR2 reads FYNNEI. The CDR3 consists of 16 residues. Between the trimmed V and J ends, which lost 6 bases and 8 bases, there was a span of 24 bases. CDR3: CASSAGGGAPKSTQYF. The CDR3 nucleotides are TGTGCCAGCAGCGCAGGGGGGGGCGCCCCTAAGAGTACGCAGTATTTT.

This clonotype occurred a few times. The chain recombines TRBV20-1 with TRBJ1-1, with D unresolved. This CDR3 has 15 residues. V lost 3 bases and J 2 bases, leaving 16 bases between the germline ends. Germline V CDR1 and CDR2: DFQATT, SNEGSKA (reference sequence). The chain's CDR3 is CSARAFQEANTEAFF. The CDR3 region has the DNA TGCAGTGCTAGGGCCTTCCAGGAGGCTAACACTGAAGCTTTCTTT.

This clonotype was recorded at least ten times. The rearrangement joins TRBV29-1 to TRBJ2-7; D might be TRBD2 (6 bases). There are 13 residues in the CDR3. Between the trimmed V and J ends, which lost 5 bases and 3 bases, there was a span of 14 bases. CDR1 is SQVTM, CDR2 ANQGSEA, per germline. CDR3 loop: CSVSRLGSYEQYF. The CDR3 coding sequence is TGCAGCGTTAGCCGACTAGGGAGCTACGAGCAGTACTTC.